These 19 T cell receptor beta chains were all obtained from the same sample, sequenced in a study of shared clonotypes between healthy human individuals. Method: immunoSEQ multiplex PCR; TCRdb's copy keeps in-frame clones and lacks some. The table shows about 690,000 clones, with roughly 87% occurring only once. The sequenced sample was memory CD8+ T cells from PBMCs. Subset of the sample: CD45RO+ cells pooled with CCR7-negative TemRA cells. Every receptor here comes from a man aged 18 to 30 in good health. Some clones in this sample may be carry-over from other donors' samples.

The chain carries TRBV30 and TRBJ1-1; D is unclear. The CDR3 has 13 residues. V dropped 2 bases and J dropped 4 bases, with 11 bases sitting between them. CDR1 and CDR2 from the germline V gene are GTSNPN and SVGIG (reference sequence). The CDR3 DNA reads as TGTGCCTGGAGTCTGGGTAGCCTCACTGAAGCTTTCTTT. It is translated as CAWSLGSLTEAFF.

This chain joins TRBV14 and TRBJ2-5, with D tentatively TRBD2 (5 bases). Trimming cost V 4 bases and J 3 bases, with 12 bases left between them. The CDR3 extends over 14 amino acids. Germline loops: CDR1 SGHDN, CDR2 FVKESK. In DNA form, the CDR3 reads TGTGCCAGCAGCCCGAGACTAAATGAAGAGACCCAGTACTTC. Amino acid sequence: CASSPRLNEETQYF.

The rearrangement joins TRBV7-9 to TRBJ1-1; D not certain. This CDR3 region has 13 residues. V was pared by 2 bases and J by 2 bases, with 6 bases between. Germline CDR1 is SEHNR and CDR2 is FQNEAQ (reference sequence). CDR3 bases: TGTGCCAGCAGCTTAAGTTACAACACTGAAGCTTTCTTT. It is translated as CASSLSYNTEAFF.

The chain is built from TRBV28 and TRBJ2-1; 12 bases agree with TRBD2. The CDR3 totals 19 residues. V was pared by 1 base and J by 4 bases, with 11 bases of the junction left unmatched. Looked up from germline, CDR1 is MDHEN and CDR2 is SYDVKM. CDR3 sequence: CASSLLPGGLAGWYNEQFF. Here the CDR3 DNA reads TGTGCCAGCAGTTTATTGCCGGGAGGACTAGCGGGATGGTACAATGAGCAGTTCTTC.

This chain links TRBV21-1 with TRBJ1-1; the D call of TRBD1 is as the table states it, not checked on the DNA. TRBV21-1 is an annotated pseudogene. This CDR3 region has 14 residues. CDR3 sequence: CASSTGDTHTEAFF. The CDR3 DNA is TGTGCCAGCAGCACAGGGGATACGCACACTGAAGCTTTCTTT.

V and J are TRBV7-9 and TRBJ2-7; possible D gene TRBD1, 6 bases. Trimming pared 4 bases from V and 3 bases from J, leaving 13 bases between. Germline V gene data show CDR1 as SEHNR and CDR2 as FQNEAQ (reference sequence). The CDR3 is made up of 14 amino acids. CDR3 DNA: TGTGCCAGCAGCTCTTCAGGGGAGATCTACGAGCAGTACTTC. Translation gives CASSSSGEIYEQYF.

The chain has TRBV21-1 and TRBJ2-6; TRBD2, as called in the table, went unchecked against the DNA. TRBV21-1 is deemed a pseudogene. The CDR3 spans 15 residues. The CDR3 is CASSIPLSGANVLTF. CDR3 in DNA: TGTGCCAGCAGCATTCCCCTCTCTGGGGCCAACGTCCTGACTTTC.

CDR3 bases: TGTGCCATAAGACAGGACGCAAGAAGCTCCTACGAGCAGTACTTC. Its protein is CAIRQDARSSYEQYF. The chain combines TRBV10-3 with TRBJ2-7, with a weak D call TRBD1 (6 bases). Trimming pared 9 bases from V and 0 bases from J, leaving 18 bases between. CDR3 length: 15 amino acids. Germline-derived CDR1 and CDR2 are ENHRY and SYGVKD.

Written as DNA, the CDR3 is TGTGCCAGCAGCCGCCGGGCCGGCCGCGGCAATGAGCAGTTCTTC. This encodes CASSRRAGRGNEQFF. The chain employs TRBV7-9 and TRBJ2-1; D is uncertain. Germline CDR1 is SEHNR and CDR2 is FQNEAQ (reference sequence). Trimming removed 5 bases from V and 6 bases from J, with 17 bases in between. The CDR3 totals 15 residues.

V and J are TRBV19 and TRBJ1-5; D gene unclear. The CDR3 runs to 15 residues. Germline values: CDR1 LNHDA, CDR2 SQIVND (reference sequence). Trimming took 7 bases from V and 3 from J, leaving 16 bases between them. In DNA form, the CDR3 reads TGTGCCAGTACCCTGATGCGAGGGTCCAATCAGCCCCAGCATTTT. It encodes CASTLMRGSNQPQHF.

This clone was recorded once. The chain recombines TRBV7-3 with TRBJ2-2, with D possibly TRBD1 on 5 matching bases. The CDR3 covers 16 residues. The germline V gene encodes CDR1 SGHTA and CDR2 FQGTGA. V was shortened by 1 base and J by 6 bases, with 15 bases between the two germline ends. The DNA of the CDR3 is TGTGCCAGCAGCTTAAAGTCGCAGGGCAAGTCCGGGGAGCTGTTTTTT. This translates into CASSLKSQGKSGELFF.

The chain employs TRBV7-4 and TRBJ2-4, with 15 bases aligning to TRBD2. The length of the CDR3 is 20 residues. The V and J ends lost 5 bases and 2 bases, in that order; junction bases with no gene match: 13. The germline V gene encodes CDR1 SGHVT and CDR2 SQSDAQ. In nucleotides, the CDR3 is TGTGCCAGCAGCCACTCAGGACTAGCGGGAGGGCGAGGGCCCAAAAACATTCAGTACTTC. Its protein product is CASSHSGLAGGRGPKNIQYF.

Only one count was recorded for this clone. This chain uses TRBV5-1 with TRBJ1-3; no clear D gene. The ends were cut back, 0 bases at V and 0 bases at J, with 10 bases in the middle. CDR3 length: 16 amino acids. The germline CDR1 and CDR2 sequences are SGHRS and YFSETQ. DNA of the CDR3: TGCGCCAGCAGCTTGGCACCAGGAAACTCTGGAAACACCATATATTTT. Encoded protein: CASSLAPGNSGNTIYF.

The CDR3 DNA sequence: TGTGCCAGCAGCCTACAGGGGTCCCAAGAGACCCAGTACTTC. Protein product: CASSLQGSQETQYF. J is TRBJ2-5 and V is TRBV7-9; 7 positions agree with TRBD1. The CDR3 length is 14 residues. The germline V gene encodes CDR1 SEHNR and CDR2 FQNEAQ (reference sequence). J lost 1 base, V lost 5 bases, and 4 bases had no gene match.

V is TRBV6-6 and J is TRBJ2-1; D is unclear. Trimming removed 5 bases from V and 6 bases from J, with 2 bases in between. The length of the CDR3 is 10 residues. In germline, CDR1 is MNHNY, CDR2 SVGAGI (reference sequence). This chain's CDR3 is CASSLNEQFF. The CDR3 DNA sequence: TGTGCCAGCAGTCTCAATGAGCAGTTCTTC.

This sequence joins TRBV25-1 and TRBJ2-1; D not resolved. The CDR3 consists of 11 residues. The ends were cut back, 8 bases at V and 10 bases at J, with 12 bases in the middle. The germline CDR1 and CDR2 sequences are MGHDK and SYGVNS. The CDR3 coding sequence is TGTGCCAGCGGCGATCACGGCGAGCAGTTCTTC. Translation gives CASGDHGEQFF. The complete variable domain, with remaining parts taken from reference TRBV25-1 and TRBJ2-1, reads EADIYQTPRYLVIGTGKKITLECSQTMGHDKMYWYQQDPGMELHLIHYSYGVNSTEKGDLSSESTVSRIRTEHFPLTLESARPSHTSQYLCASGDHGEQFFGPGTRLTVL.

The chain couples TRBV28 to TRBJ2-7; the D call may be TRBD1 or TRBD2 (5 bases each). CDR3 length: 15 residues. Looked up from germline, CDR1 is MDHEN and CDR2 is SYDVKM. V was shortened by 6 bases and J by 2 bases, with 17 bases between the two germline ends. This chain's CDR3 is CASRITGTGAYEQYF. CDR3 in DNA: TGTGCCAGCAGAATTACCGGGACCGGCGCCTACGAGCAGTACTTC.

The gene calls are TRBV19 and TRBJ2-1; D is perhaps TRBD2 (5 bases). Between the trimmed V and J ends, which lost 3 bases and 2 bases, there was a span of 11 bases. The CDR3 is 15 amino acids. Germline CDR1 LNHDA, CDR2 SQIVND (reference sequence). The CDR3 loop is CASSMVAEAYNEQFF. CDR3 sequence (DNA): TGTGCCAGTAGTATGGTTGCGGAGGCCTACAATGAGCAGTTCTTC.

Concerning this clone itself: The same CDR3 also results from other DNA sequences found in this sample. The CDR3 region is CASSLGGGTNEQFF. In DNA, the CDR3 is TGTGCCAGCAGCTTAGGGGGCGGGACCAATGAGCAGTTCTTC. V and J are TRBV7-3 and TRBJ2-1; D is tentatively TRBD1 or TRBD2 (6 bases each). V was cut by 2 bases and J by 6 bases, with 11 bases left in between. Germline loops: CDR1 SGHTA, CDR2 FQGTGA. This CDR3 has 14 residues.